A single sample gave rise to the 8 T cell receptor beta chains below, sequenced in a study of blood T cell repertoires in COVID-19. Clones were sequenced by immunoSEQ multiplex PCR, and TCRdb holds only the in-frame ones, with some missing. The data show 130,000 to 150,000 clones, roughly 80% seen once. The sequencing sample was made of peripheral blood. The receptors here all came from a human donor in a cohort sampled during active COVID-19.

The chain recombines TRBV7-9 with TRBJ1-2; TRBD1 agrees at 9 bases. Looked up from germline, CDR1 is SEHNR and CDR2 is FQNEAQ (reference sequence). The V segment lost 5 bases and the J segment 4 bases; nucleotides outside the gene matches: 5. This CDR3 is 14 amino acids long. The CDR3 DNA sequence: TGTGCCAGCAGCGAGGGACAGGGTGGCTATGGCTACACCTTC. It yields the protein CASSEGQGGYGYTF.

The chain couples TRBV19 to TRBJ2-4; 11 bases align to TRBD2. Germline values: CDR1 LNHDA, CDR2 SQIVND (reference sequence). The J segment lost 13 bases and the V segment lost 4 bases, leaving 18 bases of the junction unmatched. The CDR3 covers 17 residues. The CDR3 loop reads CASSRAGGSGGAVQQYF. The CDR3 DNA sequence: TGTGCCAGTAGTAGGGCTGGGGGTAGCGGGGGGGCCGTGCAACAGTACTTC. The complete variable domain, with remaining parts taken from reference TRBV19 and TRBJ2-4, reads DGGITQSPKYLFRKEGQNVTLSCEQNLNHDAMYWYRQDPGQGLRLIYYSQIVNDFQKGDIAEGYSVSREKKESFPLTVTSAQKNPTAFYLCASSRAGGSGGAVQQYFGAGTRLSVL.

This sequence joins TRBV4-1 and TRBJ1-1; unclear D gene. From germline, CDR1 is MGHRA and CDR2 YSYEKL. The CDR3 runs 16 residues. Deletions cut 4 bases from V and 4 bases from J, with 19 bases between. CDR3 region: CASSPARGVGGTEAFF. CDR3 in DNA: TGCGCCAGCAGCCCCGCCCGGGGTGTCGGTGGCACTGAAGCTTTCTTT.

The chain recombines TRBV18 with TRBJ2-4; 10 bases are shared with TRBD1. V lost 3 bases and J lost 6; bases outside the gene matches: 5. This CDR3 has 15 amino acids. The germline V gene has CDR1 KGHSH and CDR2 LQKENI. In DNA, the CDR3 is TGTGCCAGCTCACCGGGACAGGGGTTTGGAAACATTCAGTACTTC. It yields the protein CASSPGQGFGNIQYF.

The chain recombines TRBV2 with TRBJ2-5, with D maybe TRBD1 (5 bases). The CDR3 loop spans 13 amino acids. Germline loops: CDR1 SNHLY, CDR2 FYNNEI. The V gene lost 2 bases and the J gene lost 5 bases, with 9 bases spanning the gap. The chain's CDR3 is CASSEPRGETQYF. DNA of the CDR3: TGTGCCAGCAGTGAACCTAGGGGCGAGACCCAGTACTTC.

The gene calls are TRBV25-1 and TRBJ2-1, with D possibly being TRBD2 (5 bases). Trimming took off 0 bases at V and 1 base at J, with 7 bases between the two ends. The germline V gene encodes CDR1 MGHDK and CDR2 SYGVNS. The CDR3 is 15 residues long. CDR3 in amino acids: CASSEYEGSYNEQFF. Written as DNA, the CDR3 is TGTGCCAGCAGTGAATACGAGGGTTCCTACAATGAGCAGTTCTTC.

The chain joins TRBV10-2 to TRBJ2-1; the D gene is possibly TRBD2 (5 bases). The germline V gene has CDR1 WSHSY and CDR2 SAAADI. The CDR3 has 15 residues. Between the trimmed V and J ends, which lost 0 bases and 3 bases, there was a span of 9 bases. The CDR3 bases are TGCGCCAGCAGTGAGTCGTGGGGAGACTACAATGAGCAGTTCTTC. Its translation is CASSESWGDYNEQFF.

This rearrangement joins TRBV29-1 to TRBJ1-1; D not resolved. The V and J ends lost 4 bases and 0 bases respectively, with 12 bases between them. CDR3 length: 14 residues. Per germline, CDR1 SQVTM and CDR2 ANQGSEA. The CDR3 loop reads CSVVGPRVNTEAFF. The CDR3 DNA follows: TGCAGCGTTGTGGGCCCGAGGGTGAACACTGAAGCTTTCTTT.